This TCR beta chain stems from a study of identical twins. The J segment lost 1 base and the V segment lost 1 base, leaving 2 bases of the junction unmatched. CDR3 length: 15 amino acids. Germline values: CDR1 MNHNS, CDR2 SASEGT. Notes on the study in general: Monozygotic twin pairs showed more out-of-frame TCR alpha sharing than models estimated.

This clonotype was recorded many times. Its antigen is undetermined. Template switching introduced a universal primer site, and the cDNA bore unique molecular identifiers. TCRdb recomputed calls from the 5' RACE reads with MiXCR, one row per CDR3 protein. The table has a few hundred thousand distinct CDR3 sequences, approximately 13% seen once; the top ten hold approximately 7.5%. These data were also filed under a second study, of yellow fever vaccine responses in identical twins. That work adds: Twins reportedly had a vaccine T cell response that seemed partly convergent, partly personalized.

V gene TRBV6-1 combines with J gene TRBJ2-3, with 7 bases matching TRBD2. This TCR was recovered from a woman between 18 and 30 years old in good health. The sequenced sample was CD8+ T cells sorted from blood. Here the CDR3 DNA reads TGTGCCAGCAGTGAAGTAAGCGGGGGCACAGATACGCAGTATTTT. Residues: CASSEVSGGTDTQYF.